The sequence of this TCR beta chain was determined in a study of control samples from healthy donors and cancer patients. This CDR3 has 13 amino acids. Germline trimming cut 5 bases from V and 10 bases from J; bases unmatched to any gene: 8. Sequencing was performed with immunoSEQ multiplex PCR; in TCRdb, only in-frame clones are kept and a portion is missing. The sample contains about 140,000 clones, about 90% of which appear only once. The origin of this receptor is a man younger than 35 in good health. The material sequenced was blood. The V gene is TRBV12-3 or TRBV12-4, the J gene TRBJ1-1; TRBD1 aligns across 9 bases. CDR3: CASSLRTGAGAFF. CDR3 in DNA: TGTGCCAGCAGTCTACGGACAGGGGCGGGAGCTTTCTTT.